Presented here are 26 T cell receptor beta chains from one specimen sequenced in a study of human T cells and chemical hapten exposure. TCRdb analysed the RACE reads with MiXCR anew, one entry per CDR3 protein. The sample shows 370,000 or so distinct CDR3 sequences, approximately 5% of them seen only once. Stated time point: patch test 1, 2 weeks after DPC sensitization. This sample's treatment: therapeutic diphenylcyclopropenone sensitization with weekly scalp DPC. Sequencing used whole blood, obtained in connection with sensitization to the hapten diphenylcyclopropenone (DPC). These receptors originate from a woman aged 45-59 years with alopecia areata. Some clones in this sample may be carry-over from other donors' samples.

This clonotype was picked up many times. The chain links TRBV27 to TRBJ1-2, with 11 bases lining up with TRBD1. V gave up 5 bases and J gave up 7 bases; unmatched junction bases: 3. CDR3 length equals 13 residues. Germline V gene lookup returns CDR1 MNHEY and CDR2 SMNVEV (reference sequence). CDR3 sequence (DNA): TGTGCCAGCAGTCCGGGACAGGGGGTTGGCTACACCTTC. The encoded protein is CASSPGQGVGYTF.

The chain joins TRBV6-2 or TRBV6-3 to TRBJ1-1; tentative D call: TRBD1 (6 bases). The germline V gene has CDR1 MNHEY and CDR2 SVGEGT. This CDR3 has 16 residues. The germline V and J ends were trimmed by 2 bases and 2 bases, with 15 bases remaining between them. The CDR3 here is CASSYTVTGQNTEAFF. CDR3 bases: TGTGCCAGCAGTTACACCGTGACGGGACAAAACACTGAAGCTTTCTTT.

J is TRBJ1-1 and V is TRBV7-2, with a weak D call TRBD1 (5 bases). This CDR3 is built from 14 residues. The germline V gene encodes CDR1 SGHTA and CDR2 FQGNSA. V gave up 3 bases and J gave up 2 bases, with 10 bases separating them. The CDR3 DNA is TGTGCCAGCAGCTTCCAGGGCCCTAACACTGAAGCTTTCTTT. It codes for CASSFQGPNTEAFF.

This clonotype has ten or more counts. The rearrangement uses TRBV29-1 and TRBJ2-1; 8 positions match TRBD1. The CDR3 has 13 amino acids. Germline V gene data show CDR1 as SQVTM and CDR2 as ANQGSEA. Trimming cost V 7 bases and J 3 bases; bases outside gene matches: 5. Here the CDR3 reads CSAGDRYYNEQFF. The CDR3 DNA is TGCAGCGCCGGGGACAGGTACTACAATGAGCAGTTCTTC.

The chain has TRBV3-1 and TRBJ2-1; 7 bases fit TRBD2. Germline trimming cut 9 bases from V and 9 bases from J; bases unmatched to any gene: 14. The CDR3 loop spans 14 amino acids. From germline, CDR1 is LGHDT and CDR2 YNNKEL (reference sequence). DNA of the CDR3: TGTGCCAGTCACAATCCAGCGGGAAGTGGTGAGCAGTTCTTC. Amino acid sequence: CASHNPAGSGEQFF.

The J gene is TRBJ2-1, the V gene TRBV9; a possible D gene is TRBD2 (6 bases). Trimming took off 0 bases at V and 8 bases at J, with 15 bases between the two ends. The CDR3 consists of 15 residues. Germline V lookup: CDR1 SGDLS, CDR2 YYNGEE. The CDR3 DNA is TGTGCCAGCAGCGTAGGGAGGGCTAACTGGGATGAGCAGTTCTTC. The encoded protein is CASSVGRANWDEQFF.

The chain couples TRBV7-9 to TRBJ2-1, with TRBD2 matching 7 bases. Germline V lookup: CDR1 SEHNR, CDR2 FQNEAQ (reference sequence). The CDR3 consists of 14 residues. V dropped 11 bases and J dropped 4; count of bases not matched to a gene: 11. CDR3 amino acids: CAGQGGSIYNEQFF. The CDR3 nucleotides read TGTGCCGGCCAAGGCGGGAGTATATACAATGAGCAGTTCTTC. Variable domain in full (rest from reference TRBV7-9 and TRBJ2-1): DTGVSQNPRHKITKRGQNVTFRCDPISEHNRLYWYRQTLGQGPEFLTYFQNEAQLEKSRLLSDRFSAERPKGSFSTLEIQRTEQGDSAMYLCAGQGGSIYNEQFFGPGTRLTVL.

This clonotype was seen many times. V and J are TRBV20-1 and TRBJ2-1; 7 bases agree with TRBD2. V was clipped by 6 bases and J by 9 bases; unmatched bases: 17. From germline, CDR1 is DFQATT and CDR2 SNEGSKA (reference sequence). CDR3 length equals 15 residues. The CDR3 DNA sequence: TGCAGTGCCCAGATACGGGGAAGCGGGAAGGGTGAGCAGTTCTTC. Translated: CSAQIRGSGKGEQFF.

This clonotype was counted many times. CDR3 DNA sequence: TGTGCCAGCAGCTTATCCCGACTAGCGGGTGAGACCCAGTACTTC. Its translation: CASSLSRLAGETQYF. V is TRBV7-2 and J is TRBJ2-5; 10 nucleotides agree with TRBD2. This CDR3 has 15 residues. The V gene end was trimmed by 2 bases and the J gene end by 5 bases; junction bases not matched to a gene: 5. CDR1 is SGHTA, CDR2 FQGNSA, per germline.

This rearrangement joins TRBV20-1 to TRBJ1-6, with D tentatively TRBD1 (5 bases). Germline-derived CDR1 and CDR2 are DFQATT and SNEGSKA (reference sequence). The CDR3 consists of 14 residues. The V end was cut by 2 bases, the J end by 7 bases, with 12 bases between. In DNA, the CDR3 is TGCAGTGCTAGAATGTCGCAGGGCAATTCACCCCTCCACTTT. It specifies CSARMSQGNSPLHF.

The chain employs TRBV7-6 and TRBJ2-2; D gene uncertain. Trimming pared 0 bases from V and 7 bases from J, leaving 6 bases between. CDR3 length: 13 amino acids. CDR1 is SGHVS and CDR2 is FNYEAQ in the germline V gene. The CDR3 DNA sequence: TGTGCCAGCAGCTTAGCCCTAGGCGGGGAGCTGTTTTTT. Translated: CASSLALGGELFF.

This clonotype was observed many times. The chain has TRBV6-1 and TRBJ1-5; the D gene is possibly TRBD1 (6 bases). The CDR3 contains 13 residues. The germline gives CDR1 MNHNS, CDR2 SASEGT. V lost 8 bases and J 4 bases, leaving 12 bases between the germline ends. This CDR3 is CASEGGQNQPQHF. Here the CDR3 DNA reads TGTGCCAGCGAGGGGGGGCAGAATCAGCCCCAGCATTTT.

This clonotype showed up many times. The J gene is TRBJ2-3, the V gene TRBV5-6; tentatively, D is TRBD2 (6 bases). Germline CDR1 reads SGHDT; CDR2 reads YYEEEE. This CDR3 spans 14 amino acids. The V end was cut by 0 bases, the J end by 2 bases, with 7 bases between. This CDR3 is CASSLGLDTDTQYF. CDR3 DNA: TGTGCCAGCAGCTTGGGACTAGACACAGATACGCAGTATTTT.

This clonotype was picked up many times. The V and J genes are TRBV28 and TRBJ2-3; no firm D call. In germline, CDR1 is MDHEN, CDR2 SYDVKM. Trimming stripped 6 bases from V and 6 bases from J, with 7 bases between. CDR3 length: 11 amino acids. The CDR3 sequence: CASSTRDTQYF. The CDR3 DNA is TGTGCCAGCAGCACAAGGGATACGCAGTATTTT.

This clonotype was seen a handful of times. The chain employs TRBV4-3 and TRBJ1-2; TRBD1 matches 7 bases. Per germline, CDR1 LGHNA and CDR2 YSLEER. Trimming took 0 bases from V and 6 from J; bases not matched to a gene: 7. This CDR3 is 15 amino acids long. DNA of the CDR3: TGCGCCAGCAGCCAAGATACCGGCAGGGGGGATGGCTACACCTTC. The encoded protein is CASSQDTGRGDGYTF.

The chain carries TRBV9 and TRBJ2-1; a possible D gene is TRBD2 (6 bases). Germline loops: CDR1 SGDLS, CDR2 YYNGEE. V lost 0 bases to trimming and J lost 1 base, with 14 bases between them. The CDR3 has 17 residues. The CDR3 reads CASSVEAGRRSYNEQFF. CDR3 nucleotides: TGTGCCAGCAGCGTAGAAGCGGGTAGGCGTTCCTACAATGAGCAGTTCTTC.

This clonotype has a count of ten or more. V usage is TRBV12-3 or TRBV12-4 and J usage is TRBJ1-5; the D is unclear. This CDR3 spans 14 amino acids. V was shortened by 4 bases and J by 6 bases, with 13 bases between the two germline ends. The CDR3 sequence: CASSSPRAGQPQHF. DNA for the CDR3: TGTGCCAGCAGTTCCCCCCGGGCGGGTCAGCCCCAGCATTTT.

This chain links TRBV2 with TRBJ2-5, with D tentatively TRBD1 (7 bases). Germline assignment: CDR1 SNHLY and CDR2 FYNNEI. Trimming took off 6 bases at V and 4 bases at J, with 15 bases between the two ends. The CDR3 runs to 14 residues. CDR3 in amino acids: CASRQGRNVETQYF. CDR3 DNA sequence: TGTGCCAGCAGACAGGGGAGGAATGTAGAGACCCAGTACTTC.

There are a few counts of this clonotype. The chain couples TRBV28 to TRBJ2-3; D not resolved. Germline CDR1 is MDHEN and CDR2 is SYDVKM. The CDR3 length is 15 residues. The V end was cut by 3 bases, the J end by 1 base, with 11 bases between. The CDR3 is CASSFNIGRTDTQYF. The CDR3 coding sequence is TGTGCCAGCAGTTTTAACATCGGACGCACAGATACGCAGTATTTT.

This clonotype was counted at least ten times. This chain joins TRBV6-2 or TRBV6-3 and TRBJ1-5, with unresolved D. CDR1 is MNHEY and CDR2 is SVGEGT in the germline V gene. V was trimmed by 4 bases and J by 2 bases, leaving 12 bases between them. The CDR3 has 15 residues. CDR3 sequence reads: CASSWANNRNQPQHF. The CDR3 DNA follows: TGTGCCAGCAGTTGGGCAAACAACCGCAATCAGCCCCAGCATTTT.

This clonotype was recorded at least ten times. The rearrangement joins TRBV12-3 or TRBV12-4 to TRBJ1-5; a weak D match, TRBD1 (6 bases). Trimming removed 3 bases at V and 1 base at J, with 7 bases between. The length of the CDR3 is 14 residues. Written as DNA, the CDR3 is TGTGCCAGCAGTTTTAGGGGGAGCAATCAGCCCCAGCATTTT. Amino acids: CASSFRGSNQPQHF.

The chain carries TRBV6-2 or TRBV6-3 and TRBJ2-7, with 9 bases identical to TRBD2. Germline loops: CDR1 MNHEY, CDR2 SVGEGT. The CDR3 runs 15 residues. The ends lost 2 bases at V and 2 bases at J; junction bases unmatched: 4. DNA of the CDR3: TGTGCCAGCAGTTACGGAGTAGCGGGAGCCTACGAGCAGTACTTC. It yields the protein CASSYGVAGAYEQYF.

This clonotype was counted a few times. The chain recombines TRBV7-6 with TRBJ1-1; D is unclear. V lost 5 bases and J lost 2, with 9 bases in between. CDR1 and CDR2 (germline): SGHVS, FNYEAQ. The CDR3 is 13 residues long. In DNA form, the CDR3 reads TGTGCCAGCAGCCGCTCAGCAAACACTGAAGCTTTCTTT. Translating gives CASSRSANTEAFF.

This chain connects TRBV9 to TRBJ2-3; D gene uncertain. This CDR3 contains 17 residues. Germline V lookup: CDR1 SGDLS, CDR2 YYNGEE. Trimming removed 3 bases from V and 4 bases from J, with 21 bases in between. The CDR3 DNA reads TGTGCCAGCAGCGCCTCCACCGGGTCCTTAGTGTCAGATACGCAGTATTTT. This translates into CASSASTGSLVSDTQYF.

This clonotype was seen ten or more times. The genes are TRBV6-5 and TRBJ2-7; TRBD1 aligns across 8 bases. CDR1 is MNHEY and CDR2 is SVGAGI in the germline V gene. The CDR3 length is 15 residues. J gave up 5 bases and V 0 bases, and 6 bases lay outside the gene matches. The CDR3 is CASSYSLDRVHEQYF. Written as DNA, the CDR3 is TGTGCCAGCAGTTACTCCCTGGACAGGGTACACGAGCAGTACTTC.

J is TRBJ1-1 and V is TRBV18; TRBD1 aligns across 7 bases. Germline values: CDR1 KGHSH, CDR2 LQKENI. The CDR3 covers 16 residues. The trim removed 2 bases at V and 5 bases at J, leaving 11 bases unmatched. CDR3 bases: TGTGCCAGCTCACCAGGCAACAGGGGAGGGGGAACTGAAGCTTTCTTT. This translates into CASSPGNRGGGTEAFF.